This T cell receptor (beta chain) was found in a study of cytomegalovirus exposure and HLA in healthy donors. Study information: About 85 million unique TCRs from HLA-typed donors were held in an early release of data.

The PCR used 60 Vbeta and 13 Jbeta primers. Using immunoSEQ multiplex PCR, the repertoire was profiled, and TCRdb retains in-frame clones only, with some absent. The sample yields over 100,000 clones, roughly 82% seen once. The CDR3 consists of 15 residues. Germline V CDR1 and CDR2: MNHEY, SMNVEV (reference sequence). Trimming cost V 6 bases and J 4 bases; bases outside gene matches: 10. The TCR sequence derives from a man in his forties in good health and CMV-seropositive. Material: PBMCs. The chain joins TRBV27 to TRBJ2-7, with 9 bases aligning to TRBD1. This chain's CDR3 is CASRGSTGGIYEQYF. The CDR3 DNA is TGTGCCAGCAGAGGATCGACAGGGGGTATTTACGAGCAGTACTTC.